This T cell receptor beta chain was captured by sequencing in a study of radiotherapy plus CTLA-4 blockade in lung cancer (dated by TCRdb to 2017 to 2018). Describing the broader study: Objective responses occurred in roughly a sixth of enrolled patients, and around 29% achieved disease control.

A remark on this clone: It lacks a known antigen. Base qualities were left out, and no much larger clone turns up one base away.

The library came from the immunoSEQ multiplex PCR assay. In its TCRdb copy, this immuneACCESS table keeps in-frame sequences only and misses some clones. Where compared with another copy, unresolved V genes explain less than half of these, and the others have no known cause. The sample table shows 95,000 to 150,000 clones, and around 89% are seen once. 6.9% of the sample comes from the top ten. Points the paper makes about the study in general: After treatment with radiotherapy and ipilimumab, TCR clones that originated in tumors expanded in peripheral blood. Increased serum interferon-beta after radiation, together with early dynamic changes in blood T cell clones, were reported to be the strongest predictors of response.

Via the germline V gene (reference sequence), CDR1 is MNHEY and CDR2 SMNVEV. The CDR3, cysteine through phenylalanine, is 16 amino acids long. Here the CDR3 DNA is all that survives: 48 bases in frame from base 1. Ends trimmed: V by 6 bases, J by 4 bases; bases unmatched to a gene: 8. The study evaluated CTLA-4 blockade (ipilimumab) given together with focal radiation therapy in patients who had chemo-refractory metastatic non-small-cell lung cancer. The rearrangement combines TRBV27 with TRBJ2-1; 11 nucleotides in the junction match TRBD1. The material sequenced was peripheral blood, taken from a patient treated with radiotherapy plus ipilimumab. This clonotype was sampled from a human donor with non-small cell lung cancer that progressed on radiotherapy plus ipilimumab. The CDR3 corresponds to CASRPAGQGAYNEQFF. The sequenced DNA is TGTGCCAGCAGGCCCGCTGGACAGGGGGCATACAATGAGCAGTTCTTC.